This T cell receptor (beta chain) is from a study of monozygotic twins with inflammatory bowel disease. TCRdb derives one entry per CDR3 protein from the 5' RACE reads, leaving out DNA. The sample features 200,000 to 250,000 distinct CDR3 sequences, with less than 2% in its top ten. Germline V gene data show CDR1 as SGHRS and CDR2 as YFSETQ. CDR3 length: 16 residues. V gene TRBV5-1 combines with J gene TRBJ2-7; there is no DNA to check the TCRdb D call of TRBD2. Sequenced input: blood. The origin of this receptor is a human donor with ulcerative colitis or Crohn's disease, or a healthy co-twin of an affected twin (not recorded which). The CDR3 loop reads CASSTRSGGAGYEQYF.